This T cell receptor (beta chain) stems from a study of Ad26.COV2.S vaccination and SARS-CoV-2 variants. The CDR3 length is 15 residues. With V trimmed by 3 bases and J by 2 bases, 4 bases remained unmatched. Germline lookup yields CDR1 KGHSH and CDR2 LQKENI. The table came from immunoSEQ multiplex PCR; TCRdb's copy has only in-frame clones and leaves some out. The table includes some 640,000 clones, 89% detected once. Treatment reported: 19 received Ad26.COV2.S at low or high dose, single or two shots; several received placebo; per-sample allocation not given. The samples were gathered on day 63 after the first injection of vaccine or placebo.

This clonotype was sampled from a person aged 18-60 years who received the Ad26.COV2.S COVID-19 vaccine or a placebo. The chain uses TRBV18 and TRBJ2-7; 10 bases fit TRBD2. Sample: peripheral blood, taken in a trial of Ad26.COV2.S vaccine versus placebo. CDR3 bases: TGTGCCAGCTCACCGGGACTAGCGTGGCCCTACGAGCAGTACTTC. It specifies CASSPGLAWPYEQYF.